This record concerns one T cell receptor (beta chain) sequence. No antigen is known for it. No much larger clonotype is one base removed from it; base qualities were not supplied. The immunoSEQ Assay, a bias-controlled multiplex PCR, was used to amplify TCRbeta CDR3 regions from genomic DNA. The authors' analysis ran thus. The number of nucleated cells in each sample was estimated from the amplification of reference gene primers within the assay. To quantify the absolute abundance of each unique TCRbeta CDR3 rearrangement, sequence reads were collapsed and filtered. For each sample, productive Simpson clonality was calculated by taking the square root of Simpson's diversity index across productive rearrangements. Not all clones reach the TCRdb copy of this immuneACCESS table, which keeps in-frame sequences only. Checked studies attribute under half of the gap to unresolved V genes and leave the rest unexplained. V, J and clone size are taken as reported in that table, and D and trimming were inferred from the DNA itself. The sample table records about 350,000 clones; around 91% of these occur just once. The ten largest clones capture around 3.5% of the sample.

This record belongs to a study of blood T cell repertoires in COVID-19 (TCRdb year 2020). Notes on the research overall: Samples covering the acute and convalescent phases of COVID-19 were provided by collaborators in the United States, Italy and Spain. Sample metadata almost always included a de-identified subject ID, COVID-19 status, age in years and sex. The samples were drawn from the first 160 participants of the ongoing ImmuneRACE study and from more than 1,000 subjects provided by 6 global collaborators. The prospective study material was composed of cDNA or gDNA derived from T cells, B-cell-depleted T cells, or PBMCs. Where available, HLA class I and class II types were obtained from metadata supplied by the sample provider rather than from assay-based typing. The dataset comprised deeply sampled blood TCRbeta repertoires from subjects exposed to, actively infected with, or recovered from COVID-19. The repertoires were released in a freely available public database intended as a resource for research on the immune response to SARS-CoV-2.

The research as a whole found: The amount of clinical and demographic metadata varied by source and participant and was provided uncurated.

Another Seattle source contributed samples from volunteer blood donors who had recovered from COVID-19. Whole blood was collected in K2EDTA tubes by collaborating institutions according to the institutions' own protocols. Collaborator samples were shipped for TCRbeta analysis as frozen whole blood, isolated PBMCs, or DNA extracted from either sample type. The cysteine opens and the phenylalanine closes a CDR3 of 11 amino acids. Here the CDR3 DNA is all that survives: 33 bases in frame from base 1. Cut back by 3 bases and 5 bases, the V and J ends lie 2 bases apart. CDR1 and CDR2 (SGHAT, FQNNGV) derive from the germline V gene.

This clonotype was obtained from a woman between 18 and 29 years old who had recovered from COVID-19. Recombination joined TRBV11-2 with TRBJ2-1, with no D gene named confidently. Sequencing used peripheral blood. The CDR3 sequence is CASSFNNEQFF. The DNA is as follows: TGTGCCAGCAGCTTTAACAATGAGCAGTTCTTC.